The rows below give T cell receptor beta chains drawn from one sample of a study of STAT5B mutations in CD4+ large granular lymphocyte leukemia. Repertoires were generated with immunoSEQ multiplex PCR, while TCRdb's copy carries only in-frame clones and drops some. The sample carries tens of thousands of clones, about 80% recorded once. The source material was CD4+ T cells from blood buffy coats. The receptors come from a human donor in good health. Both conserved end residues are part of each CDR3. Each record gives: D gene, V gene, J gene, clone size, CDR3 DNA, CDR3 protein. The D gene is left open where the match is weak. Expanded clones are given a class, and other clones once, few, many or no size at all.

-	TRBV11-2	TRBJ2-1	-	TGTGCCAGCAGCTTACTTGGAGGATACAATGAGCAGTTCTTC	CASSLLGGYNEQFF
-	TRBV28	TRBJ1-4	-	TGTGCCAGCAGTTTACTCAATGAAAAACTGTTTTTT	CASSLLNEKLFF
-	TRBV5-1	TRBJ2-3	-	TGCGCCAGCAGCACCTTCGATAGCGGCCGCACAGATACGCAGTATTTT	CASSTFDSGRTDTQYF
-	TRBV30	TRBJ1-5	-	TGTGCCTGGAGTGTAGGCGGTGGGCATCAGCCCCAGCATTTT	CAWSVGGGHQPQHF
TRBD2	TRBV9	TRBJ2-7	-	TGTGCCAGCAGCGAGGGCCCGGGGGGATACGAGCAGTACTTC	CASSEGPGGYEQYF
-	TRBV7-2	TRBJ1-2	-	TGTGCCAGCAGCTTCTGGGCGGTGGGGGGCTATGGCTACACCTTC	CASSFWAVGGYGYTF
TRBD1	TRBV7-9	TRBJ2-7	few	TGTGCCAGCAGCTCGGGACAGCCGTACTCCTACGAGCAGTACTTC	CASSSGQPYSYEQYF
-	TRBV5-3	TRBJ1-4	once	TGTGCCAGAAGCTTGGAGGGACTCATAAATGAAAAACTGTTTTTT	CARSLEGLINEKLFF
TRBD1	TRBV7-8	TRBJ2-3	-	TGTGCCAGCAGCCTGGGTGGACAGGGCAGCACAGATACGCAGTATTTT	CASSLGGQGSTDTQYF
-	TRBV7-6	TRBJ1-6	-	TGTGCCAGCAGCCGTACCTCGGCTGGTCGCACTTCACCCCTCCACTTT	CASSRTSAGRTSPLHF
TRBD1	TRBV4-2	TRBJ2-7	-	TGTGCCAGCAGCCACTCGGACAGGGCCGGCGAGCAGTACTTC	CASSHSDRAGEQYF
TRBD2	TRBV5-1	TRBJ2-5	-	TGCGCCAGCACAAATAGCGGGGGGATGGAGACCCAGTACTTC	CASTNSGGMETQYF
-	TRBV15	TRBJ2-1	-	TGTGCCACCAGCTCCGGGCCGACGAAGGTTTACAATGAGCAGTTCTTC	CATSSGPTKVYNEQFF
-	TRBV2	TRBJ1-6	-	TGTGCCAGCACGGAGATCTATAATTCACCCCTCCACTTT	CASTEIYNSPLHF
TRBD1	TRBV28	TRBJ1-2	-	TGTGCCAGCAGTCCCGGGACAGGGGCGAACTATGGCTACACCTTC	CASSPGTGANYGYTF
TRBD2	TRBV7-2	TRBJ2-3	-	TGTGCCAGCAGCCTAGCCCCGACTGGACTAGCGGGACGCACAGATACGCAGTATTTT	CASSLAPTGLAGRTDTQYF
-	TRBV19	TRBJ2-2	few	TGTGCCAGTAGTATCTTCCCCGGGGAGCTGTTTTTT	CASSIFPGELFF
-	TRBV7-9	TRBJ2-5	once	TGTGCCAGCAGCTTAGGGCAGGGACGGCAAGAGACCCAGTACTTC	CASSLGQGRQETQYF
-	TRBV5-8	TRBJ1-2	-	TGTGCCAGCAGCTTCACGGACGTCTATGGCTACACCTTC	CASSFTDVYGYTF
TRBD1	TRBV7-2	TRBJ1-4	-	TGTGCCAGCAGCTTAGGGGGACAGGGGAGTAATGAAAAACTGTTTTTT	CASSLGGQGSNEKLFF
TRBD2	TRBV10-2	TRBJ2-3	once	TGCGCCAGCAGTGAGTCCGGGACTAGGGGCACAGATACGCAGTATTTT	CASSESGTRGTDTQYF
-	TRBV7-7	TRBJ2-5	-	TGTGCCAGCAGCTCCGGGAACCAAGAGACCCAGTACTTC	CASSSGNQETQYF
TRBD1	TRBV5-1	TRBJ1-5	once	TGCGCCAGCAGCTCCGGGACAGGGAGTAATCAGCCCCAGCATTTT	CASSSGTGSNQPQHF
-	TRBV6-5	TRBJ2-3	-	TGTGCCAGCAGTGGGGGCGGGACACCCGACTATTTT	CASSGGGTPDYF
TRBD1	TRBV28	TRBJ2-5	-	TGTGCCAGCAGTGAGGGACAGAGGGAGACCCAGTACTTC	CASSEGQRETQYF
-	TRBV28	TRBJ1-4	-	TGTGCCAGCAGCCTCCCGGGGAGCTCTAATGAAAAACTGTTTTTT	CASSLPGSSNEKLFF
-	TRBV7-8	TRBJ1-1	-	TGTGCCAGCAGCCCAACAACAGGGAGCACTGAAGCTTTCTTT	CASSPTTGSTEAFF
TRBD2	TRBV7-2	TRBJ2-5	-	TGTGCCAGCAGCATTGGACTAGCGGGGGTCAGGGACCAAGAGACCCAGTACTTC	CASSIGLAGVRDQETQYF
-	TRBV7-2	TRBJ1-3	-	TGTGCCAGCAGCCTTAGGGGCTCTGGAAACACCATATATTTT	CASSLRGSGNTIYF
TRBD1	TRBV5-6	TRBJ1-6	-	TGTGCCAGCAGCTTGGAGGGGGCGAATAATTCACCCCTCCACTTT	CASSLEGANNSPLHF
-	TRBV6-5	TRBJ1-5	few	TGTGCCAGCTCTATAACCGTGGATCAGCCCCAGCATTTT	CASSITVDQPQHF
-	TRBV7-9	TRBJ1-4	few	TGTGCCAGCAGTTTGCAGAGGGCTGCTAATGAAAAACTGTTTTTT	CASSLQRAANEKLFF
-	TRBV7-2	TRBJ1-2	-	TGTGCCAGCAGCTTAGAGCGGCGGTATGGCTACACCTTC	CASSLERRYGYTF
-	TRBV5-1	TRBJ2-6	-	TGCGCCAGCAGCTTGGGGGGGCTCAGCTCTGGGGCCAACGTCCTGACTTTC	CASSLGGLSSGANVLTF
TRBD2	TRBV7-6	TRBJ2-5	-	TGTGCCAGCAGCCGGTGGGGAGGGGAGACCCAGTACTTC	CASSRWGGETQYF
TRBD2	TRBV28	TRBJ2-3	-	TGTGCCAGCCAAAAGGGCGGGGGGGCAGGGACGCAGTATTTT	CASQKGGGAGTQYF
TRBD2	TRBV4-2	TRBJ2-7	once	TGTGCCAGCAGCCAAACGGGCGGGGGCTCCTACGAGCAGTACTTC	CASSQTGGGSYEQYF
TRBD1	TRBV19	TRBJ1-6	-	TGTGCCAGTAGTATATCAGGGGGCGCGAGTAATTCACCCCTCCACTTT	CASSISGGASNSPLHF
-	TRBV4-3	TRBJ2-4	-	TGCGCCAGCAGCCAAGATCCCAAAAACATTCAGTACTTC	CASSQDPKNIQYF
-	TRBV27	TRBJ2-7	-	TGTGCCAGCAGTGTAATACAGGGATCCCACGAGCAGTACTTC	CASSVIQGSHEQYF
-	TRBV20-1	TRBJ2-5	-	TGCAGTGCTAGGAGAGCAGAGACCCAGTACTTC	CSARRAETQYF